The sequence of this T cell receptor beta chain was determined in a study of blood T cell repertoires in COVID-19. Overall study context: From the United States, Italy and Spain came samples of acute and convalescent COVID-19. From T cells, B-cell-depleted T cells, or PBMCs came the material, which was cDNA or gDNA.

The germline V gene encodes CDR1 GTSNPN and CDR2 SVGIG (reference sequence). Trimming removed 0 bases from V and 3 bases from J, with 3 bases in between. The CDR3 runs to 12 residues. Sequencing used immunoSEQ multiplex PCR; TCRdb keeps in-frame clones, though not all of them. Of about 160,000 clones listed, around 82% are singletons. The TCR originated in a man in his forties or fifties who had recovered from COVID-19. The chain recombines TRBV30 with TRBJ1-3; no reliable D call. The sequenced sample was PBMCs or T cells enriched from blood (not recorded which). CDR3 sequence reads: CAWSVFGNTIYF. The DNA of the CDR3 is TGTGCCTGGAGTGTCTTTGGAAACACCATATATTTT.